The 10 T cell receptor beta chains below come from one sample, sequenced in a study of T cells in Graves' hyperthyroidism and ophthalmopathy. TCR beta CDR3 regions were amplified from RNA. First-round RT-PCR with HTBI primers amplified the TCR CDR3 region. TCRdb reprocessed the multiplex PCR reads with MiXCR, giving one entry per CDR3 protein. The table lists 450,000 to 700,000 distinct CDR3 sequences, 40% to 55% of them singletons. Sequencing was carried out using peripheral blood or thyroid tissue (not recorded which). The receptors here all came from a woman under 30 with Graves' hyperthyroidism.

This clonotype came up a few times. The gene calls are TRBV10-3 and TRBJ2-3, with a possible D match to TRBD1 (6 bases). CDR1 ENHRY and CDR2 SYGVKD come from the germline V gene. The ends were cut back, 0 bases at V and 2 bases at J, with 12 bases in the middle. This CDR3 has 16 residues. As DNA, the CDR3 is TGTGCCATCAGTGAGTCGAGTAGGGGGATCACAGATACGCAGTATTTT. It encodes CAISESSRGITDTQYF.

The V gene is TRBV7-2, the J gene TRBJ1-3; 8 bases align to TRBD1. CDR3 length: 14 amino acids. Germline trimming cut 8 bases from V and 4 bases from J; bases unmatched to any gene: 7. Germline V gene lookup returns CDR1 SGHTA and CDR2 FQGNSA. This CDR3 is CASYLTGGGNTIYF. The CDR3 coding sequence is TGTGCCAGCTATCTCACAGGGGGAGGAAACACCATATATTTT.

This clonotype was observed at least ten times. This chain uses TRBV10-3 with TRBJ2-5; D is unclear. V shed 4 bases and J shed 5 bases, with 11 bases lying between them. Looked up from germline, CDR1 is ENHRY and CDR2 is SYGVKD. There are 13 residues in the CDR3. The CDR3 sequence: CAISAWGRETQYF. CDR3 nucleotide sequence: TGTGCCATCAGTGCTTGGGGTAGGGAGACCCAGTACTTC.

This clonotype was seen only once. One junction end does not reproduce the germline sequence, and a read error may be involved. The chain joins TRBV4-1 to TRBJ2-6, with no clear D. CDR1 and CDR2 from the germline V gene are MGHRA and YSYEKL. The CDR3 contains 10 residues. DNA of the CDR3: TGTGCCAGCAGCCAAGATCTCCGGACTTTC. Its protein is CASSQDLRTF.

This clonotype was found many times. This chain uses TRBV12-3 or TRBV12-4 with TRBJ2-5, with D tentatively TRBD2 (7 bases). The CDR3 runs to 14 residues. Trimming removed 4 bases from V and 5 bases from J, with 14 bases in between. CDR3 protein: CASSSPGGLETQYF. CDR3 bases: TGTGCCAGCAGTTCCCCCGGGGGGCTTGAGACCCAGTACTTC.

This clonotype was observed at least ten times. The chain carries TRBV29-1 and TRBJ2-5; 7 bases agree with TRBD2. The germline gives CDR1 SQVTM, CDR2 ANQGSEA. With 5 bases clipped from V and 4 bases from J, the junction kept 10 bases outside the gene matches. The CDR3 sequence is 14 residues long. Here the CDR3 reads CSVRGGSQGETQYF. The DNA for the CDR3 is TGCAGCGTTAGAGGCGGGAGTCAAGGAGAGACCCAGTACTTC.

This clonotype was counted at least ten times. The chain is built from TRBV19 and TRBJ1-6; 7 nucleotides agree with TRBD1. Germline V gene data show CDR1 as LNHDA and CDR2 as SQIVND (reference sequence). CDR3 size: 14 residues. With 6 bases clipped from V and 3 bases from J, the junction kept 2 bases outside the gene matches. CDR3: CASRNRGYNSPLHF. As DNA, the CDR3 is TGTGCCAGTAGAAACAGGGGCTATAATTCACCCCTCCACTTT.

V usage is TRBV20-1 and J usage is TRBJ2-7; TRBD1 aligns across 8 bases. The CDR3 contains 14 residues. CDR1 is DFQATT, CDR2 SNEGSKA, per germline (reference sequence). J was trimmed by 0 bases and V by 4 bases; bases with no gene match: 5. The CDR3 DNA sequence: TGCAGTGCTACTCGACAGGGGATCTCCTACGAGCAGTACTTC. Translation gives CSATRQGISYEQYF.

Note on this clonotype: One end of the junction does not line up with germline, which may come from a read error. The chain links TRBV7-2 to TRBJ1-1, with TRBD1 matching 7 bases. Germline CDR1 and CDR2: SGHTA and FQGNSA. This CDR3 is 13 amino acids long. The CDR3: CASSSPGGGEASF. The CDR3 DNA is TGTGCCAGCAGCTCCCCAGGGGGAGGTGAAGCTTCCTTT. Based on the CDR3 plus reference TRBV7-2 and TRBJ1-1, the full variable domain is GAGVSQSPSNKVTEKGKDVELRCDPISGHTALYWYRQSLGQGLEFLIYFQGNSAPDKSGLPSDRFSAERTGGSVSTLTIQRTQQEDSAVYLCASSSPGGGEASFGQGTRLTVV.

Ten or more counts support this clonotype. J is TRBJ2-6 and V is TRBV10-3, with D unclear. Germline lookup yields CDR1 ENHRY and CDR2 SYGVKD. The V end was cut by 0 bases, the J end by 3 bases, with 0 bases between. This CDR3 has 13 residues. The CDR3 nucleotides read TGTGCCATCAGTGAGTCTGGGGCCAACGTCCTGACTTTC. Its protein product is CAISESGANVLTF.